Included here is one TCR beta chain sequence, with context. The CDR3 runs 14 residues. Germline V lookup: CDR1 LNHDA, CDR2 SQIVND (reference sequence). Trimming removed 7 bases from V and 5 bases from J, with 18 bases in between. This entry belongs to a study of blood T cell repertoires in COVID-19. Turning to the study itself: Collection of acute and convalescent COVID-19 samples took place in the United States, Italy and Spain.

Generated by immunoSEQ multiplex PCR, the TCRdb table keeps only in-frame clones and is missing some. The data show about 170,000 clones, approximately 84% seen once. This sequence originates from a man aged 40-49 years who had recovered from COVID-19. This rearrangement joins TRBV19 to TRBJ2-7, with D possibly TRBD2 on 5 matching bases. Material: peripheral blood. CDR3 sequence: CASTPDEGRNEQYF. For the CDR3, the DNA is TGTGCCAGTACCCCCGATGAGGGTAGGAACGAGCAGTACTTC.